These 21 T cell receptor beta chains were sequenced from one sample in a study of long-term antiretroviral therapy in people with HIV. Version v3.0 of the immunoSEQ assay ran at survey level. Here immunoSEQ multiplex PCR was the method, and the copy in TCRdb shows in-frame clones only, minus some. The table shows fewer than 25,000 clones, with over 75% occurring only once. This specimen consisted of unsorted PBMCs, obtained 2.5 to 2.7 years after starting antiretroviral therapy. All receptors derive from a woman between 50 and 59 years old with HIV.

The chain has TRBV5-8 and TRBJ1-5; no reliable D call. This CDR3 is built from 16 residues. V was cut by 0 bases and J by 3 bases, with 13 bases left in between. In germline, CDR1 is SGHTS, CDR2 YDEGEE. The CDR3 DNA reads TGTGCCAGCAGCTTGGTCTTCGATTCTGACAATCAGCCCCAGCATTTT. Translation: CASSLVFDSDNQPQHF.

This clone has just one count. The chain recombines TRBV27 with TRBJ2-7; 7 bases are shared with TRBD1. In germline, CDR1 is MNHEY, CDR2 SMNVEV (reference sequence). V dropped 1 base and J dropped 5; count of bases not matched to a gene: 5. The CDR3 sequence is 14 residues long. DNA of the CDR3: TGTGCCAGCAGTTTATACAGGGGAGCCGACGAGCAGTACTTC. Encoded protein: CASSLYRGADEQYF.

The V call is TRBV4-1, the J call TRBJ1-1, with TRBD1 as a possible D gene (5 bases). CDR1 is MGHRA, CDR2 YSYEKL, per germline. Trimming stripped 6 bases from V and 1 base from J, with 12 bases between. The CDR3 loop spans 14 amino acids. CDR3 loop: CASSLAGSNTEAFF. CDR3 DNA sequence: TGCGCCAGCAGTTTAGCAGGGTCGAACACTGAAGCTTTCTTT.

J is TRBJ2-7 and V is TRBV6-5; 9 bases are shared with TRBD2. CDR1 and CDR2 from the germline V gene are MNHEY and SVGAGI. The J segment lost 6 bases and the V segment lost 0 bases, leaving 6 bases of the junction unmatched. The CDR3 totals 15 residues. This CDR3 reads CASSYSIAGASEQYF. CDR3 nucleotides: TGTGCCAGCAGTTACTCGATAGCGGGAGCGTCCGAGCAGTACTTC.

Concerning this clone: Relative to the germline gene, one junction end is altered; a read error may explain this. The CDR3: CASGLGSLEEQYF. The CDR3 region has the DNA TGTGCTAGTGGCTTGGGATCTCTCGAAGAGCAGTACTTC. V gene TRBV12-5 combines with J gene TRBJ2-7; no definite D call. Germline V lookup: CDR1 LGHNT, CDR2 FRNRAP. The CDR3 extends over 13 amino acids.

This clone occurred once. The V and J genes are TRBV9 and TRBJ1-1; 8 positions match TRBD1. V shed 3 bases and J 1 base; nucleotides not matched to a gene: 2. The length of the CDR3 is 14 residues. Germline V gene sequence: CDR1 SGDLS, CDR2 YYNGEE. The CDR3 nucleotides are TGTGCCAGCAGCGAACAGGGGGAGAACACTGAAGCTTTCTTT. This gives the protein CASSEQGENTEAFF.

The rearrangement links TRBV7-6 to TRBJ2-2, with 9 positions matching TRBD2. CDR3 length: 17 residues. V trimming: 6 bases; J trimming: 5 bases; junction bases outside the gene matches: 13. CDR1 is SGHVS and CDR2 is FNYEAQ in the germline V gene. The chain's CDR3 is CASSFSGSGTRTGELFF. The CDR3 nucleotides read TGTGCCAGCAGTTTTAGCGGGAGCGGTACTAGGACCGGGGAGCTGTTTTTT.

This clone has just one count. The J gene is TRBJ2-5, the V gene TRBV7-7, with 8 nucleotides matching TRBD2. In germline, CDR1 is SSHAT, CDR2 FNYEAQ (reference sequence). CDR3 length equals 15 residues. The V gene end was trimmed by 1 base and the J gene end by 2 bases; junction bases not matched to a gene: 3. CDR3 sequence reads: CASSLGLAGQETQYF. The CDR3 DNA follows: TGTGCCAGCAGCTTAGGGCTAGCGGGTCAAGAGACCCAGTACTTC.

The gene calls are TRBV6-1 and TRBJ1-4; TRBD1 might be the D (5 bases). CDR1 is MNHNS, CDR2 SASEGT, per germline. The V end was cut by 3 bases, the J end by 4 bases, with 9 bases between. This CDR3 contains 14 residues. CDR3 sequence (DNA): TGTGCCAGCAGTGATTCAGGGATTAATGAAAAACTGTTTTTT. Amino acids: CASSDSGINEKLFF.

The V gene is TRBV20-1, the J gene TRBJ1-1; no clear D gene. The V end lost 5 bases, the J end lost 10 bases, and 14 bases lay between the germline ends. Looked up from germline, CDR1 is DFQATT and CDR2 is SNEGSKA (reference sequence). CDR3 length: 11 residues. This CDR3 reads CSAHETRVAFF. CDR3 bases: TGCAGTGCTCACGAAACGAGAGTAGCTTTCTTT.

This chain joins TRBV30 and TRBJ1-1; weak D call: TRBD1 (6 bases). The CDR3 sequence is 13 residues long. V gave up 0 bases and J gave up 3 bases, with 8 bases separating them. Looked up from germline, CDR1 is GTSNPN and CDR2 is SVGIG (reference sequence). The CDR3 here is CAWSVQGYTEAFF. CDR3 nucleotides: TGTGCCTGGAGTGTACAGGGATACACTGAAGCTTTCTTT.

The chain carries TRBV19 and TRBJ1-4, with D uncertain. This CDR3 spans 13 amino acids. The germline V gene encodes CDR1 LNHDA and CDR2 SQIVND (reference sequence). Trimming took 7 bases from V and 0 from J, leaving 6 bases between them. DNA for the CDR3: TGTGCCAGTACCAGTGCAACTAATGAAAAACTGTTTTTT. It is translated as CASTSATNEKLFF.

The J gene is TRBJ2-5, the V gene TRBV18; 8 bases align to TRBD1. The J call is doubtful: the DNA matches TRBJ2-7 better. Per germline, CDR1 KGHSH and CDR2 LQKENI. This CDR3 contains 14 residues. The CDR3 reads CASSPLAGGNEQYF. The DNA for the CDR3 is TGTGCCAGCTCACCCCTGGCAGGGGGCAACGAGCAGTACTTC.

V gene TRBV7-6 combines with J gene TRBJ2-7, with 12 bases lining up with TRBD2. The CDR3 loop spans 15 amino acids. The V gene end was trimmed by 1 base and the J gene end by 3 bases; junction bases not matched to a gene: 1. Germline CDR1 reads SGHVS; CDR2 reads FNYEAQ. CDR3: CASSLVTSGSYEQYF. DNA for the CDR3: TGTGCCAGCAGCTTAGTGACTAGCGGGAGCTACGAGCAGTACTTC.

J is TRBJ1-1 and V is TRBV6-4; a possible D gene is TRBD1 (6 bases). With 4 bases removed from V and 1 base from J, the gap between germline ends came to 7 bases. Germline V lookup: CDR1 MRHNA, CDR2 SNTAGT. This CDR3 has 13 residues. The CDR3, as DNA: TGTGCCAGCAGTGTACAGGGGAACACTGAAGCTTTCTTT. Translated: CASSVQGNTEAFF.

For the CDR3, the DNA is TGTGCCATCCAACACGGGTGGGGAGATACGCAGTATTTT. Amino acid sequence: CAIQHGWGDTQYF. V gene TRBV7-9 combines with J gene TRBJ2-3; D uncertain. Trimming left V 10 bases short and J 5 bases short, with 16 bases between. Germline CDR1 reads SEHNR; CDR2 reads FQNEAQ (reference sequence). The CDR3 runs to 13 residues.

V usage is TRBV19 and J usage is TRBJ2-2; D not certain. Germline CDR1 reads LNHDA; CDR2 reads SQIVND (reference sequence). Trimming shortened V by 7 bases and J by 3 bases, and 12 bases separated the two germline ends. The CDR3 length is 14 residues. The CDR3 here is CASIPSRYTGELFF. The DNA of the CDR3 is TGTGCCAGTATCCCATCACGTTACACCGGGGAGCTGTTTTTT. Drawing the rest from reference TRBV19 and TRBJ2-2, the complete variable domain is DGGITQSPKYLFRKEGQNVTLSCEQNLNHDAMYWYRQDPGQGLRLIYYSQIVNDFQKGDIAEGYSVSREKKESFPLTVTSAQKNPTAFYLCASIPSRYTGELFFGEGSRLTVL.

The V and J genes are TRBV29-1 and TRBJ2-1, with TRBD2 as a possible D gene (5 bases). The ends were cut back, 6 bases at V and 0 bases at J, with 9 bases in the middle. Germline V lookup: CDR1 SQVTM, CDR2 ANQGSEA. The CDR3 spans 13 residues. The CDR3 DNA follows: TGCAGCGTGACTATACCCTCCTACAATGAGCAGTTCTTC. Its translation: CSVTIPSYNEQFF.

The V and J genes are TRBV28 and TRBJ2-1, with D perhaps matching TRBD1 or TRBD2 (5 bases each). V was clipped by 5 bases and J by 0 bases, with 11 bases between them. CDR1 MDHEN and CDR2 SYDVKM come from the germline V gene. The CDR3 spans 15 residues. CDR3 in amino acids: CASSGAGSSYNEQFF. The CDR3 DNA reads TGTGCCAGCAGTGGGGCGGGTAGCTCCTACAATGAGCAGTTCTTC. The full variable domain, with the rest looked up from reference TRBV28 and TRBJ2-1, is DVKVTQSSRYLVKRTGEKVFLECVQDMDHENMFWYRQDPGLGLRLIYFSYDVKMKEKGDIPEGYSVSREKKERFSLILESASTNQTSMYLCASSGAGSSYNEQFFGPGTRLTVL.

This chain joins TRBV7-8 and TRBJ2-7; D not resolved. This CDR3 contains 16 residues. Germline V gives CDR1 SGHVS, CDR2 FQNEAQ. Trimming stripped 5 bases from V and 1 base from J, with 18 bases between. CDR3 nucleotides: TGTGCCAGCAGCGGCCGAGGCCTGAGTTCGTCCTACGAGCAGTACTTC. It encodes CASSGRGLSSSYEQYF.

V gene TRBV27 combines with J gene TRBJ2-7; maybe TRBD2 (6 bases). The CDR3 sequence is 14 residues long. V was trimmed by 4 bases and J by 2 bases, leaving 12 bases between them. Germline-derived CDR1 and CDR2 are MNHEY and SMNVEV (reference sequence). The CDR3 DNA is TGTGCCAGCAGTTATAGTGCGGGGACCTACGAGCAGTACTTC. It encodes CASSYSAGTYEQYF.